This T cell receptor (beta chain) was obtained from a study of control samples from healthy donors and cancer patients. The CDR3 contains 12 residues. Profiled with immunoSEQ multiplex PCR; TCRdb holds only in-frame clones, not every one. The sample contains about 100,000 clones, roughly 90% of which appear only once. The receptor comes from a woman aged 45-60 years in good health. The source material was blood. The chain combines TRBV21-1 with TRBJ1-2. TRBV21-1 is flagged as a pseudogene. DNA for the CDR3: TGTGCCAGCAGCGTGCTGGGGGATGGCTACACCTTC. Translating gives CASSVLGDGYTF.